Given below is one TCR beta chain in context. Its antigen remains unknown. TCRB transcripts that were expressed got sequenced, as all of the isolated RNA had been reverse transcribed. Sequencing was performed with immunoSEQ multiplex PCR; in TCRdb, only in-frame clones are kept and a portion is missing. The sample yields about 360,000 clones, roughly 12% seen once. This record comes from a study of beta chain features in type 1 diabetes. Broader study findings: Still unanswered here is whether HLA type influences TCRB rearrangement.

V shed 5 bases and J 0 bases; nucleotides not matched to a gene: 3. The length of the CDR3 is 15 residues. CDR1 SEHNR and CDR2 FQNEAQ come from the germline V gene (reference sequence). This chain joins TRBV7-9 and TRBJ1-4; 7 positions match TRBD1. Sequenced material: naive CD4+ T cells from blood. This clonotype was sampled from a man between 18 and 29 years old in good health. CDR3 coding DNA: TGTGCCAGCAGCGCAGGGGGGTCAACTAATGAAAAACTGTTTTTT. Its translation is CASSAGGSTNEKLFF.